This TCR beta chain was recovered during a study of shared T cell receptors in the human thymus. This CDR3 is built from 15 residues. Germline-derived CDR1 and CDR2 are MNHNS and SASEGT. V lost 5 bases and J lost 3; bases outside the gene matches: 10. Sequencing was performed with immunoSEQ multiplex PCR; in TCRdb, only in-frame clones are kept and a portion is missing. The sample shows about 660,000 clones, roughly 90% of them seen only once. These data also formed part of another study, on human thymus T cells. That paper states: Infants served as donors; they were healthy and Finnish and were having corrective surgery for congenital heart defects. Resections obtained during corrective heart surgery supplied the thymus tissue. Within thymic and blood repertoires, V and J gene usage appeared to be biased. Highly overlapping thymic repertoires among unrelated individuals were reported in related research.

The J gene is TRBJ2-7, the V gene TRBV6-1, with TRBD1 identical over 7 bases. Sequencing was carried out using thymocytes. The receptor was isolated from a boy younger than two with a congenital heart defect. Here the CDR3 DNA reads TGTGCCAGCAGTACACCGGGCCACAGGGGCTACGAGCAGTACTTC. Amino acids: CASSTPGHRGYEQYF.